The 7 T cell receptor beta chains listed next were all sequenced from one sample in a study of tumor-infiltrating lymphocytes in primary liver carcinoma. The study extracted blood RNA from unsorted whole blood and also extracted germline DNA. TCR beta cDNA was prepared out of 500 ng total RNA by means of a constant-region primer. The TCR beta library was amplified through three nested multiplex PCR rounds in a modified ARM-PCR procedure. TRBV1-TRBV30 forward primers paired with a C-beta reverse primer drove the first two PCR rounds, roughly 10 cycles each. TCRdb ran MiXCR on the multiplex PCR reads and lists one entry per CDR3 protein. The sample has 310,000 or so distinct CDR3 sequences, around 60% seen once. Sequencing used peripheral blood. These receptors originate from a man aged 35-49 years with primary liver carcinoma and hepatitis B virus infection.

The table lists this clonotype with many counts. A junction boundary mismatches the germline segment, possibly from a read error. CDR3 sequence reads: CASGLKVSGELFF. The CDR3 bases are TGTGCCAGCGGCTTGAAAGTATCCGGGGAGCTGTTTTTT. The chain links TRBV11-2 to TRBJ2-2, with D unresolved. CDR3 length: 13 amino acids. Germline loops: CDR1 SGHAT, CDR2 FQNNGV.

In the case of this clonotype: The junction and the germline gene differ at one end; a read error may be behind it. The chain joins TRBV4-2 to TRBJ2-5; TRBD2 aligns across 7 bases. This CDR3 region has 13 residues. In germline, CDR1 is LGHNA, CDR2 YNFKEQ. CDR3 nucleotides: TGTGGCAGCAGCCATGGCAGCGGGGAGACCAAGTACTTC. Translation: CGSSHGSGETKYF.

A single count supports this clonotype. The CDR3 carries no conserved terminal phenylalanine or tryptophan, so it likely arises from a read error. V is TRBV29-1 and J is TRBJ2-7; 10 bases line up with TRBD1. The CDR3 spans 16 residues. Per the germline V gene, CDR1 is SQVTM and CDR2 is ANQGSEA. The DNA for the CDR3 is TGCAGAGTTGGAGGGGGACCGGGACAGGGGCAATACGAGCAGTACCTC. Translated: CRVGGGPGQGQYEQYL.

As regards this clonotype: A read error may produce the germline difference seen at one junction end. V usage is TRBV6-6 and J usage is TRBJ2-6; TRBD1 is a possible D gene (5 bases). CDR1 is MNHNY, CDR2 SVGAGI, per germline (reference sequence). This CDR3 region has 15 residues. CDR3 residues: CASCPTLSGANVPTF. The DNA of the CDR3 is TGTGCCAGCTGCCCCACCCTCTCTGGGGCCAACGTCCCGACTTTC.

This clonotype has at least ten counts. J is TRBJ1-2 and V is TRBV12-3 or TRBV12-4; tentatively, D is TRBD1 (5 bases). This CDR3 spans 16 amino acids. Trimming stripped 3 bases from V and 1 base from J, with 15 bases between. The CDR3 DNA follows: TGTGCCAGCAGTTTCCCAGGGACCGAATATAACTATGGCTACACCTTC. Translation gives CASSFPGTEYNYGYTF.

As regards this clonotype: Its ends do not fully match the called genes, so a read error is possible. The chain couples TRBV4-1 to TRBJ2-1; 7 bases line up with TRBD2. The germline CDR1 and CDR2 sequences are MGHRA and YSYEKL. This CDR3 has 15 residues. The CDR3 loop is CDSSQYGGSIREQFF. The CDR3 region has the DNA TGCGACAGCAGCCAATATGGCGGGAGTATTCGTGAGCAGTTCTTC.

Notes on this clonotype: A junction boundary mismatches the germline segment, possibly from a read error. The chain combines TRBV5-6 with TRBJ2-2, with D maybe TRBD2 (6 bases). The CDR3 has 14 amino acids. Per germline, CDR1 SGHDT and CDR2 YYEEEE. Here the CDR3 reads CAGSLGGPAGELFF. The CDR3 nucleotides are TGCGCCGGCAGCTTAGGAGGGCCGGCCGGGGAGCTGTTTTTT.